This T cell receptor beta chain was sequenced for a study of monozygotic twins with inflammatory bowel disease. The germline CDR1 and CDR2 sequences are MDHEN and SYDVKM. The CDR3 loop spans 13 amino acids. Each UMI, carrying a 6-nucleotide sample barcode, came from template switching. For each CDR3 protein, TCRdb gives one entry from its re-call of the 5' RACE reads, without DNA. This sample carries around 140,000 distinct CDR3 sequences, with 1% to 1.5% going to the ten biggest clones. Study-level findings and limits: The sharing of clonotypes with others was lower in IBD patients than in healthy twins, especially with disease activity.

As regards this clonotype: Its antigen is not identified.

What was sequenced was blood. The receptor's source is a human donor with ulcerative colitis or Crohn's disease, or a healthy co-twin of an affected twin (not recorded which). J is TRBJ1-5 and V is TRBV28; TCRdb reports TRBD1, a call that lacks DNA to check it against. The CDR3 sequence: CASSLDGAQPQHF.